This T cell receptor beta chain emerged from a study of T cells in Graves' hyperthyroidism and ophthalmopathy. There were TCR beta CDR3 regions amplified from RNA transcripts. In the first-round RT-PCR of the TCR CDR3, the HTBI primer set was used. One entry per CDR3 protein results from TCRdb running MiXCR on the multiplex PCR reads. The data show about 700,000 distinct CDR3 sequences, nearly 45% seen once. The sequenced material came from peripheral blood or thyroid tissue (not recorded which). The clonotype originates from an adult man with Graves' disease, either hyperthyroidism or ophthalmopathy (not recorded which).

CDR3 residues: CSVEEGTGSPLHF. CDR3 sequence (DNA): TGCAGCGTTGAAGAGGGGACAGGTTCACCCCTCCACTTT. The chain recombines TRBV29-1 with TRBJ1-6, with TRBD1 matching 8 bases. V lost 0 bases and J lost 9; bases outside the gene matches: 1. CDR1 is SQVTM and CDR2 is ANQGSEA in the germline V gene. CDR3 length equals 13 residues.